The clone carrying this T cell receptor beta chain is a singleton in its sample. Its antigen is not known. RNA extraction was followed by reverse transcription into cDNA, which acted as the sequencing template. TCRdb keeps only in-frame clones here, not all; method: immunoSEQ multiplex PCR. The sample has under 300,000 clones; 60% are singletons. Germline V gives CDR1 SEHNR, CDR2 FQNEAQ (reference sequence). Germline trimming cut 5 bases from V and 6 bases from J; bases unmatched to any gene: 6. This CDR3 has 14 residues. This entry is derived from a study of CD8+ T cells in alopecia areata. Notes on the study in general: Scalp clonality dropped significantly under tofacitinib, as did expanded CD8+ top-100 clones.

Sample treatment: oral pan-JAK inhibitor, 5-10 mg twice daily. This sequence originates from a human donor with alopecia areata. V and J are TRBV7-9 and TRBJ2-1; TRBD2 agrees at 8 bases. The sequencing here drew on CD4+ T cells sorted from blood, taken between weeks 51 and 54, from a patient treated with tofacitinib. The CDR3 DNA reads TGTGCCAGCAGCCCTACGGGAGGGTTCAATGAGCAGTTCTTC. The encoded protein is CASSPTGGFNEQFF.